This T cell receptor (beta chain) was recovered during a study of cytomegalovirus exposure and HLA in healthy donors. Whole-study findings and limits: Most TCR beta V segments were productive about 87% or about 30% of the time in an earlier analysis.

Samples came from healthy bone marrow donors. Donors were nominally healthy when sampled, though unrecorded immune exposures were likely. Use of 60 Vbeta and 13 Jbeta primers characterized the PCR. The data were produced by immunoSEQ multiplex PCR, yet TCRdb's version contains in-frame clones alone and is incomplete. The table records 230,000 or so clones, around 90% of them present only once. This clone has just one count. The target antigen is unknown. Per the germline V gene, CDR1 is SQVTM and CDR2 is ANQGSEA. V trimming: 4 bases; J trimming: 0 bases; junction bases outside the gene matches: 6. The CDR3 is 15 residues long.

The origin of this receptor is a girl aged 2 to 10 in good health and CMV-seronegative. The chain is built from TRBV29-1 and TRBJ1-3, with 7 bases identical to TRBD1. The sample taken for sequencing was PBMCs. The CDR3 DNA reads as TGCAGCGTTGTAGGGGGCGGTATCTCTGGAAACACCATATATTTT. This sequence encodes CSVVGGGISGNTIYF. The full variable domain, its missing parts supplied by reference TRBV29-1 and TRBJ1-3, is SAVISQKPSRDICQRGTSLTIQCQVDSQVTMMFWYRQQPGQSLTLIATANQGSEATYESGFVIDKFPISRPNLTFSTLTVSNMSPEDSSIYLCSVVGGGISGNTIYFGEGSWLTVV.